This record looks at one TCR beta chain sequence and its context. V shed 3 bases and J 0 bases; nucleotides not matched to a gene: 13. Germline V gives CDR1 SGHAT, CDR2 FQNNGV. The CDR3 spans 19 residues. Sequencing used immunoSEQ multiplex PCR; TCRdb keeps in-frame clones, though not all of them. Of roughly 500,000 clones in the sample, 90% to 96% were seen once. This specimen belongs to a study of shared clonotypes between healthy human individuals. Study as a whole: The people who gave samples were a couple of women and a few men aged 18 to 49.

The TCR originated in a woman between 25 and 40 years old in good health. The chain carries TRBV11-2 and TRBJ2-4, with TRBD1 matching over 8 bases. The sample consisted of naive CD4+ T cells sorted from blood. Specified subset: CD45RA+ positively selected. The chain's CDR3 is CASSFPGGGKMLAKNIQYF. CDR3 nucleotides: TGTGCCAGCAGCTTTCCAGGGGGCGGAAAGATGCTAGCCAAAAACATTCAGTACTTC. The full variable domain, in which reference TRBV11-2 and TRBJ2-4 provide the parts outside the CDR3, is EAGVAQSPRYKIIEKRQSVAFWCNPISGHATLYWYQQILGQGPKLLIQFQNNGVVDDSQLPKDRFSAERLKGVDSTLKIQPAKLEDSAVYLCASSFPGGGKMLAKNIQYFGAGTRLSVL.